This paragraph covers one TCR beta chain sequence. Per the original data handling: Estimation of nucleated cell counts was performed using reference gene primer amplification. The repertoire was sequenced with immunoSEQ multiplex PCR; TCRdb's copy has only in-frame clones and lacks some. That table gives V, J and clone size, and the DNA gave D and trimming. The sample has some 210,000 clones, roughly 92% seen once. This CDR3 is built from 14 residues. V lost 4 bases and J 11 bases, leaving 19 bases between the germline ends. Germline assignment: CDR1 SGHDT and CDR2 YYEEEE. These data originate in a study of blood T cell repertoires in COVID-19. Those enrolled in Seattle joined during active infection and were followed longitudinally afterward.

This chain joins TRBV5-6 and TRBJ2-1, with D maybe TRBD1 (6 bases). The source material was peripheral blood. The sequence derives from a man in his 60s with COVID-19, enrolled during active disease. CDR3 DNA sequence: TGTGCCAGCAGCGCAGGGGTCGGTATTCGTCAGCAGTTCTTC. Translated, it gives CASSAGVGIRQQFF.